These 23 T cell receptor beta chains were sequenced from one sample in a study of shared clonotypes between healthy human individuals. Here immunoSEQ multiplex PCR was the method, and the copy in TCRdb shows in-frame clones only, minus some. The repertoire holds about 360,000 clones, with about 70% as singletons. Material: memory CD4+ T cells sorted from blood. The subset here: CD45RA-negative fraction. The source is a man aged 25-45 years in good health.

Many counts were recorded for this clone. The chain joins TRBV4-1 to TRBJ1-1; the D is unclear. From germline, CDR1 is MGHRA and CDR2 YSYEKL. This CDR3 contains 14 residues. V was trimmed by 4 bases and J by 4 bases, leaving 13 bases between them. The CDR3 nucleotides read TGCGCCAGCAGCCCCCCCCTTAGGAGCACTGAAGCTTTCTTT. Its protein product is CASSPPLRSTEAFF.

V and J are TRBV6-6 and TRBJ2-6; D gene uncertain. The CDR3 runs to 15 residues. V was cut by 6 bases and J by 0 bases, with 9 bases left in between. The V gene's germline CDR1 is MNHNY and CDR2 SVGAGI (reference sequence). The chain's CDR3 is CASSSPGSGANVLTF. CDR3 nucleotides: TGTGCCAGCAGCAGCCCGGGCTCTGGGGCCAACGTCCTGACTTTC.

The chain is built from TRBV5-4 and TRBJ1-1; D is perhaps TRBD1 (5 bases). Trimming removed 4 bases at V and 6 bases at J, with 13 bases between. The CDR3 length is 13 residues. CDR1 is SGHNT, CDR2 YYREEE, per germline (reference sequence). The CDR3 DNA follows: TGTGCCAGCAGCGGCGAGGGGTGGGCTGAAGCTTTCTTT. The encoded protein is CASSGEGWAEAFF.

On this clone: An end of the junction differs from the germline gene, which may be a read error. The chain employs TRBV7-7 and TRBJ2-5; tentatively, D is TRBD1 or TRBD2 (6 bases each). The CDR3 contains 16 residues. Per the germline V gene, CDR1 is SSHAT and CDR2 is FNYEAQ (reference sequence). In nucleotides, the CDR3 is TGTGCTAGCAGCGTGAGGGGGGACGGACTTCAAGAGACCCAGTACTTC. Translated: CASSVRGDGLQETQYF.

This clone was found once. The genes are TRBV6-1 and TRBJ1-2; no firm D call. The V and J ends lost 5 bases and 4 bases respectively, with 8 bases between them. The germline V gene encodes CDR1 MNHNS and CDR2 SASEGT. The CDR3 runs to 12 residues. CDR3 in amino acids: CASSRTVYGYTF. Written as DNA, the CDR3 is TGTGCCAGCAGTCGGACGGTCTATGGCTACACCTTC.

The V and J genes are TRBV7-3 and TRBJ2-3, with 13 bases lining up with TRBD2. The junction had 17 bases not matched to a gene; V was cut back by 5 bases and J by 3 bases. The CDR3 has 20 residues. Germline loops: CDR1 SGHTA, CDR2 FQGTGA. The DNA of the CDR3 is TGTGCCAGCAGCGCCTCCGGGACTAGCGGGATAGGGGTTAAGACAGATACGCAGTATTTT. Its translation is CASSASGTSGIGVKTDTQYF.

V usage is TRBV5-6 and J usage is TRBJ2-1, with no clear D. CDR3 length: 15 residues. Trimming removed 4 bases from V and 1 base from J, with 12 bases in between. CDR1 is SGHDT, CDR2 YYEEEE, per germline. DNA of the CDR3: TGTGCCAGCAGCCTGCCGACCAATTCCTACAATGAGCAGTTCTTC. Encoded protein: CASSLPTNSYNEQFF.

This chain links TRBV4-3 with TRBJ1-1; D uncertain. The CDR3 loop spans 13 amino acids. Germline CDR1 reads LGHNA; CDR2 reads YSLEER. V lost 2 bases and J lost 5, with 9 bases in between. The CDR3 here is CASSQSVATEAFF. The CDR3 DNA follows: TGCGCCAGCAGCCAAAGCGTGGCAACTGAAGCTTTCTTT.

V gene TRBV11-1 combines with J gene TRBJ2-5, with 9 bases identical to TRBD1. CDR3 length: 17 amino acids. V lost 5 bases to trimming and J lost 5 bases; unmatched junction nucleotides: 15. CDR1 and CDR2 (germline): SGHAT, FQDESV (reference sequence). Here the CDR3 reads CASSRGTGRVEGETQYF. In nucleotides, the CDR3 is TGTGCCAGCAGCCGGGGGACAGGGCGAGTGGAGGGGGAGACCCAGTACTTC.

This clone was seen repeatedly, ten times or more. The J gene is TRBJ1-2, the V gene TRBV20-1; no definite D call. Trimming took 4 bases from V and 1 from J, leaving 4 bases between them. CDR3 length: 11 residues. The germline gives CDR1 DFQATT, CDR2 SNEGSKA (reference sequence). CDR3 amino acids: CSAIDNYGYTF. CDR3 in DNA: TGCAGTGCTATAGATAACTATGGCTACACCTTC.

The rearrangement joins TRBV10-3 to TRBJ2-5, with TRBD2 identical over 9 bases. Germline CDR1 ENHRY, CDR2 SYGVKD. Trimming at V came to 7 bases and at J to 5 bases, leaving 11 bases not matched to a gene. The CDR3 extends over 15 amino acids. This CDR3 is CAINSGSSIGETQYF. DNA for the CDR3: TGTGCCATCAATAGCGGGAGTTCAATTGGGGAGACCCAGTACTTC.

There are a few counts of this clone. The chain joins TRBV9 to TRBJ2-1; 9 bases map to TRBD2. Germline CDR1 SGDLS, CDR2 YYNGEE. The length of the CDR3 is 17 residues. Losses at the gene ends were 0 bases for V and 5 bases for J; bases not matched to a gene: 9. The CDR3 DNA is TGTGCCAGCAGCGTAGCCGGAGGACTAGCGCTAGACAATGAGCAGTTCTTC. As protein: CASSVAGGLALDNEQFF.

This clone was observed a handful of times. The DNA of the CDR3 is TGTGCCAGCAGTGAAAGGAGGAACTATGGCTACACCTTC. Its protein product is CASSERRNYGYTF. The V and J genes are TRBV6-5 and TRBJ1-2; the D is unclear. Germline CDR1 MNHEY, CDR2 SVGAGI. The CDR3 is made up of 13 amino acids. V lost 5 bases and J 2 bases, leaving 9 bases between the germline ends.

The chain uses TRBV4-3 and TRBJ2-1; 13 nucleotides agree with TRBD2. The CDR3 is 18 residues long. The V gene end was trimmed by 1 base and the J gene end by 8 bases; junction bases not matched to a gene: 11. Germline CDR1 reads LGHNA; CDR2 reads YSLEER. This CDR3 is CASSQGTGTSGANHEQFF. The CDR3 DNA sequence: TGCGCCAGCAGCCAAGGGACCGGGACTAGCGGGGCTAACCATGAGCAGTTCTTC.

V gene TRBV10-3 combines with J gene TRBJ2-1; 9 positions agree with TRBD2. This CDR3 has 16 amino acids. Looked up from germline, CDR1 is ENHRY and CDR2 is SYGVKD. V lost 2 bases and J lost 8; bases outside the gene matches: 10. This chain's CDR3 is CAISEGASGDGDEQFF. CDR3 DNA: TGTGCCATCAGTGAGGGGGCTAGCGGGGATGGGGATGAGCAGTTCTTC.

This chain uses TRBV4-1 with TRBJ2-3; the match to TRBD2 covers 14 bases. Germline V gene lookup returns CDR1 MGHRA and CDR2 YSYEKL. After removal of 3 bases from V and 4 bases from J, the junction contained 9 bases not matched to a gene. This CDR3 region has 18 residues. The CDR3 loop is CASSHRLAGGRAADTQYF. The DNA of the CDR3 is TGCGCCAGCAGCCATCGACTAGCGGGAGGGCGGGCGGCAGATACGCAGTATTTT.

V usage is TRBV27 and J usage is TRBJ2-3; D is unclear. The ends were cut back, 3 bases at V and 0 bases at J, with 16 bases in the middle. Germline assignment: CDR1 MNHEY and CDR2 SMNVEV (reference sequence). This CDR3 region has 17 residues. The CDR3 here is CASSFRASTASTDTQYF. The CDR3 nucleotides read TGTGCCAGCAGTTTCCGAGCCTCCACCGCTAGCACAGATACGCAGTATTTT.

The chain couples TRBV7-2 to TRBJ1-5; 7 nucleotides match TRBD1. V gave up 6 bases and J gave up 5 bases; unmatched junction bases: 22. The CDR3 is 19 residues long. Germline CDR1 is SGHTA and CDR2 is FQGNSA. The chain's CDR3 is CASSHSPGQRMGLDQPQHF. CDR3 nucleotides: TGTGCCAGCAGTCATTCCCCGGGACAGCGCATGGGGTTGGATCAGCCCCAGCATTTT.

This chain connects TRBV18 to TRBJ1-2, with D possibly being TRBD1 (6 bases). This CDR3 is 15 amino acids long. Looked up from germline, CDR1 is KGHSH and CDR2 is LQKENI. V lost 4 bases and J 3 bases, leaving 15 bases between the germline ends. The CDR3 sequence: CASSRGPSGYYGYTF. CDR3 nucleotide sequence: TGTGCCAGCTCACGGGGGCCCTCGGGCTACTATGGCTACACCTTC. Based on the CDR3 plus reference TRBV18 and TRBJ1-2, the full variable domain is NAGVMQNPRHLVRRRGQEARLRCSPMKGHSHVYWYRQLPEEGLKFMVYLQKENIIDESGMPKERFSAEFPKEGPSILRIQQVVRGDSAAYFCASSRGPSGYYGYTFGSGTRLTVV.

The rearrangement joins TRBV7-2 to TRBJ2-3, with a weak D call TRBD2 (5 bases). Germline lookup yields CDR1 SGHTA and CDR2 FQGNSA. This CDR3 region has 13 residues. Trimming cost V 5 bases and J 6 bases, with 12 bases left between them. The chain's CDR3 is CASSGGWGDTQYF. For the CDR3, the DNA is TGTGCCAGCAGCGGCGGGTGGGGTGATACGCAGTATTTT.

This clone is a singleton in its sample. The V call is TRBV11-3, the J call TRBJ1-3; maybe TRBD1 (5 bases). Looked up from germline, CDR1 is SGHNT and CDR2 is YENEEA. Between the trimmed V and J ends, which lost 6 bases and 0 bases, there was a span of 6 bases. There are 13 residues in the CDR3. Here the CDR3 reads CASSTGSGNTIYF. CDR3 DNA sequence: TGTGCCAGCAGTACAGGCTCTGGAAACACCATATATTTT.

The chain carries TRBV4-3 and TRBJ2-2; possibly TRBD2 for D (5 bases). CDR1 LGHNA and CDR2 YSLEER come from the germline V gene. The ends were cut back, 3 bases at V and 6 bases at J, with 11 bases in the middle. The CDR3 is made up of 14 amino acids. In nucleotides, the CDR3 is TGCGCCAGCAGCCAGGGTGGCGGGTCCGGGGAGCTGTTTTTT. It yields the protein CASSQGGGSGELFF.

The rearrangement uses TRBV6-6 and TRBJ2-3; D gene ambiguous. Germline CDR1 MNHNY, CDR2 SVGAGI (reference sequence). The CDR3 is 15 amino acids. V lost 6 bases and J 4 bases, leaving 17 bases between the germline ends. CDR3 region: CASSPDLYPPDTQYF. CDR3 bases: TGTGCCAGCAGCCCCGATCTCTATCCGCCAGATACGCAGTATTTT.